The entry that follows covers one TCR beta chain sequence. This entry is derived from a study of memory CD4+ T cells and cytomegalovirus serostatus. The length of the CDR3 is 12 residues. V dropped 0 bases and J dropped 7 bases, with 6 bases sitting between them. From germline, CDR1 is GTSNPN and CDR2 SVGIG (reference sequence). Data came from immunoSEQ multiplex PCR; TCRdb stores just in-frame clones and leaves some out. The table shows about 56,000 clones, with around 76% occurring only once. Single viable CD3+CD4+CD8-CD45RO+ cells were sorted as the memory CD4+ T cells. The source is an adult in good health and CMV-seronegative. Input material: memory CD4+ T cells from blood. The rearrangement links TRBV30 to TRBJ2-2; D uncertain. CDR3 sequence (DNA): TGTGCCTGGAGTGTTAACCTCGGGGAGCTGTTTTTT. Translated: CAWSVNLGELFF.